The 20 T cell receptor beta chains given below trace back to one sample, sequenced in a study of blood T cell repertoires in COVID-19. Sequencing used immunoSEQ multiplex PCR; TCRdb keeps in-frame clones, though not all of them. In the table there are about 370,000 clones, around 92% of which are singletons. Sequencing used peripheral blood. All receptors come from a woman in her twenties or thirties with COVID-19, enrolled during active disease.

CDR3 sequence reads: CASSLGRGTGGMNEQFF. The CDR3 coding sequence is TGTGCCAGCAGTTTAGGGCGTGGGACAGGGGGCATGAATGAGCAGTTCTTC. V is TRBV27 and J is TRBJ2-1; TRBD1 agrees at 12 bases. The germline gives CDR1 MNHEY, CDR2 SMNVEV (reference sequence). With 2 bases clipped from V and 7 bases from J, the junction kept 9 bases outside the gene matches. This CDR3 contains 17 residues.

In this sample, this clone turned up once. This chain joins TRBV2 and TRBJ2-3; D gene unclear. The CDR3 runs 16 residues. Trimming left V 5 bases short and J 3 bases short, with 18 bases between. Germline V CDR1 and CDR2: SNHLY, FYNNEI. The CDR3 is CASSIPTRPGTDTQYF. The CDR3, as DNA: TGTGCCAGCAGTATTCCTACCCGGCCCGGGACAGATACGCAGTATTTT.

The chain combines TRBV7-2 with TRBJ2-6; no reliable D call. The germline gives CDR1 SGHTA, CDR2 FQGNSA. V lost 3 bases to trimming and J lost 0 bases, with 6 bases between them. This CDR3 is 15 amino acids long. The CDR3 DNA follows: TGTGCCAGCAGCTTTATTAGCTCTGGGGCCAACGTCCTGACTTTC. This sequence encodes CASSFISSGANVLTF.

This clone appeared a single time. J is TRBJ2-3 and V is TRBV4-1, with 8 bases matching TRBD1. From germline, CDR1 is MGHRA and CDR2 YSYEKL. The junction had 5 bases not matched to a gene; V was cut back by 1 base and J by 5 bases. This CDR3 region has 15 residues. The CDR3 DNA reads as TGCGCCAGCAGCCAAGCCAGGGGGCAGATAGATACGCAGTATTTT. Translating it yields CASSQARGQIDTQYF.

V gene TRBV5-7 combines with J gene TRBJ2-7; 7 positions agree with TRBD1. TRBV5-7 is known as an ORF, though its function is uncertain. The J segment lost 6 bases and the V segment lost 0 bases, leaving 9 bases of the junction unmatched. The CDR3 runs to 15 residues. CDR3 region: CASSLATDRPAEQYV. The CDR3, as DNA: TGTGCCAGCAGCTTGGCAACGGACAGGCCAGCCGAGCAGTACGTC.

The rearrangement links TRBV6-2 or TRBV6-3 to TRBJ2-3; TRBD2 matches 9 bases. The CDR3 loop spans 15 amino acids. The V gene's germline CDR1 is MNHEY and CDR2 SVGEGT. Trimming at V came to 4 bases and at J to 2 bases, leaving 4 bases not matched to a gene. The CDR3: CASSWASGTTDTQYF. The CDR3 DNA is TGTGCCAGCAGTTGGGCTAGCGGGACCACAGATACGCAGTATTTT.

The chain links TRBV19 to TRBJ1-1; D not certain. Germline CDR1 and CDR2: LNHDA and SQIVND (reference sequence). The V end was cut by 3 bases, the J end by 4 bases, with 12 bases between. The CDR3 is made up of 14 amino acids. This CDR3 is CASSIGSGRTEAFF. In DNA, the CDR3 is TGTGCCAGTAGTATCGGGTCGGGTCGCACTGAAGCTTTCTTT.

This chain connects TRBV6-2 or TRBV6-3 to TRBJ1-2; D is unclear. The V gene lost 4 bases and the J gene lost 7 bases, with 13 bases spanning the gap. CDR3 size: 13 residues. From germline, CDR1 is MNHEY and CDR2 SVGEGT. The CDR3 DNA follows: TGTGCCAGCAGTTTCCCGGTTACGTCTGGCTACACCTTC. This gives the protein CASSFPVTSGYTF.

The chain uses TRBV24-1 and TRBJ2-1; 7 nucleotides match TRBD2. Germline V gene data show CDR1 as KGHDR and CDR2 as SFDVKD. This CDR3 is 13 amino acids long. Trimming at V came to 1 base and at J to 11 bases, leaving 4 bases not matched to a gene. The CDR3 DNA reads as TGTGCCACCAGTGATTTCTCCAGCGGGAAGCAGTTCTTC. Amino acid sequence: CATSDFSSGKQFF.

In this sample, this clone turned up once. The chain recombines TRBV29-1 with TRBJ2-1; perhaps TRBD2 as D (6 bases). Germline V lookup: CDR1 SQVTM, CDR2 ANQGSEA. This CDR3 has 13 residues. V shed 7 bases and J shed 1 base, with 11 bases lying between them. The CDR3 region has the DNA TGCAGCGAGGGGAGGACATCCTACAATGAGCAGTTCTTC. Translating gives CSEGRTSYNEQFF.

The genes are TRBV7-2 and TRBJ2-5; 10 bases map to TRBD1. Germline V gene sequence: CDR1 SGHTA, CDR2 FQGNSA. V was pared by 5 bases and J by 3 bases, with 3 bases of the junction left unmatched. The CDR3 consists of 14 residues. For the CDR3, the DNA is TGTGCCAGCAGCAGGGGACAGGGGAAAGAGACCCAGTACTTC. As protein: CASSRGQGKETQYF.

This chain links TRBV19 with TRBJ2-5, with D tentatively TRBD2 (5 bases). The CDR3 loop spans 16 amino acids. V gave up 5 bases and J gave up 1 base, with 17 bases separating them. CDR1 is LNHDA, CDR2 SQIVND, per germline (reference sequence). CDR3: CASSPHPVRGQETQYF. As DNA, the CDR3 is TGTGCCAGTAGTCCCCACCCCGTTCGGGGCCAAGAGACCCAGTACTTC.

The chain links TRBV28 to TRBJ1-4; no reliable D call. The V and J ends lost 5 bases and 5 bases respectively, with 6 bases between them. Germline V gives CDR1 MDHEN, CDR2 SYDVKM. The CDR3 totals 12 residues. The CDR3 spells CASSLPNEKLFF. The DNA for the CDR3 is TGTGCCAGCAGTCTACCCAATGAAAAACTGTTTTTT.

The V call is TRBV19, the J call TRBJ2-3; weak D call: TRBD2 (5 bases). The CDR3 consists of 15 residues. Trimming cost V 2 bases and J 0 bases, with 9 bases left between them. CDR1 LNHDA and CDR2 SQIVND come from the germline V gene (reference sequence). As DNA, the CDR3 is TGTGCCAGTAGTATAATCGGCGGGAGCACAGATACGCAGTATTTT. Its translation is CASSIIGGSTDTQYF.

CDR3 sequence reads: CATSRDNSRKETQYF. The DNA of the CDR3 is TGTGCCACCAGCAGAGATAATAGCAGAAAAGAGACCCAGTACTTC. This chain uses TRBV15 with TRBJ2-5, with D unclear. Germline V gives CDR1 LNHNV, CDR2 YYDKDF (reference sequence). Trimming stripped 0 bases from V and 3 bases from J, with 11 bases between. The CDR3 is 15 residues long.

The J gene is TRBJ2-7, the V gene TRBV6-2 or TRBV6-3; tentatively, D is TRBD2 (5 bases). The ends were cut back, 3 bases at V and 6 bases at J, with 9 bases in the middle. This CDR3 has 12 amino acids. Germline-derived CDR1 and CDR2 are MNHEY and SVGEGT. The CDR3 DNA sequence: TGTGCCAGCAGTTATAGAGGGTTCGAGCAGTACGTC. Encoded protein: CASSYRGFEQYV.

The V gene is TRBV6-2 or TRBV6-3, the J gene TRBJ1-5; D may be TRBD1 (6 bases). CDR1 MNHEY and CDR2 SVGEGT come from the germline V gene. Between the trimmed V and J ends, which lost 2 bases and 13 bases, there was a span of 18 bases. The length of the CDR3 is 14 residues. The CDR3 protein is CASSYRQGTKGQHF. The CDR3 DNA follows: TGTGCCAGCAGTTACAGGCAGGGGACGAAAGGGCAGCATTTT.

The rearrangement links TRBV11-3 to TRBJ2-1, with TRBD2 identical over 9 bases. The CDR3 is 18 amino acids. Trimming took 5 bases from V and 9 from J; bases not matched to a gene: 20. Germline V lookup: CDR1 SGHNT, CDR2 YENEEA. DNA of the CDR3: TGTGCCAGCAGCCGCCGGGCCCCGGGACTAGCAGCCAGAAGTGAGCAGTTCTTC. Residues: CASSRRAPGLAARSEQFF.

The V gene is TRBV4-1, the J gene TRBJ2-7; D remains ambiguous. This CDR3 is built from 18 residues. Germline V gene lookup returns CDR1 MGHRA and CDR2 YSYEKL. Deletions cut 1 base from V and 2 bases from J, with 21 bases between. CDR3 in amino acids: CASSQGILQANSAYEQYF. CDR3 in DNA: TGCGCCAGCAGCCAAGGGATCCTGCAGGCGAACTCGGCCTACGAGCAGTACTTC.

CDR3 sequence: CASRMGGRNREYTEAFF. In nucleotides, the CDR3 is TGTGCCAGTAGGATGGGGGGGCGAAACAGGGAGTACACTGAAGCTTTCTTT. This chain links TRBV19 with TRBJ1-1, with D possibly matching TRBD1 (6 bases). CDR1 is LNHDA and CDR2 is SQIVND in the germline V gene (reference sequence). V gave up 6 bases and J gave up 3 bases, with 23 bases separating them. The CDR3 consists of 17 residues.